This TCR beta chain was recorded in a study of blood T cell repertoires in COVID-19 (dated by TCRdb to 2018 to 2020). Study-wide context: Samples covering the acute and convalescent phases of COVID-19 were provided by collaborators in the United States, Italy and Spain. The prospective study material was composed of cDNA or gDNA derived from T cells, B-cell-depleted T cells, or PBMCs. Deeply sampled blood TCRbeta repertoires from subjects exposed to, actively infected with, or recovered from COVID-19 were included in the dataset. The repertoires were made available in a free public database intended to serve as a resource for research on the immune response to SARS-CoV-2. The samples were drawn from the first 160 participants of the ongoing ImmuneRACE study and from 950 to 1,500 subjects provided by 6 global collaborators. The sample metadata nearly always contained a de-identified subject ID, COVID-19 status, age in years and sex. Where available, HLA class I and class II types were taken from metadata supplied by the sample provider and were not determined by assay-based typing.

V is trimmed back by 4 bases and J by 5 bases, and the junction contains 2 bases that no gene match accounts for. The CDR3 runs 14 amino acids, cysteine and phenylalanine included. Only CDR3 DNA is held: 42 bases, read in frame from base 1. CDR1 ENHRY and CDR2 SYGVKD were looked up in the germline V gene. Each collaborating institution followed its own protocols to collect whole blood in K2EDTA tubes. Collaborator samples were shipped for TCRbeta analysis as frozen whole blood, isolated PBMCs, or DNA extracted from either sample type. Study-wide findings and limitations: How much clinical and demographic metadata was included differed by source and by participant, and the metadata was provided uncurated.

TCRbeta CDR3 regions were amplified from genomic DNA by means of the immunoSEQ Assay, a bias-controlled multiplex PCR. Per the authors' processing: Nucleated cell counts per sample were estimated from amplification of reference gene primers within the assay. Sequence reads were collapsed and filtered to measure the absolute abundance of every unique TCRbeta CDR3 rearrangement. For each sample, productive Simpson clonality was calculated by taking the square root of Simpson's diversity index across productive rearrangements. Entries here come from immuneACCESS through TCRdb and include only in-frame sequences with V and J called. Some clones fail to appear in such tables; in the studies checked, an unresolved V gene covers under half of the shortfall, and the cause of the remainder is unknown. That table supplies the V and J calls and clone size; D and trimming were determined from the DNA. This sample lists approximately 100,000 clones; about four fifths were detected once. The ten most abundant clones make up roughly 29% of the sample.

A remark on this clone: Its antigen is unknown. No quality values exist for individual bases; no much larger clone is one base distant.

Here the chain combines TRBV10-3 and TRBJ2-1, with 10 middle bases fitting TRBD1. The sequencing sample was made of peripheral blood. This clonotype was obtained from a man aged 55 to 70 with acute or convalescent COVID-19. The CDR3 protein: CAISGTGGNNEQFF. The DNA sequence is TGTGCCATCAGTGGGACAGGGGGAAACAATGAGCAGTTCTTC.